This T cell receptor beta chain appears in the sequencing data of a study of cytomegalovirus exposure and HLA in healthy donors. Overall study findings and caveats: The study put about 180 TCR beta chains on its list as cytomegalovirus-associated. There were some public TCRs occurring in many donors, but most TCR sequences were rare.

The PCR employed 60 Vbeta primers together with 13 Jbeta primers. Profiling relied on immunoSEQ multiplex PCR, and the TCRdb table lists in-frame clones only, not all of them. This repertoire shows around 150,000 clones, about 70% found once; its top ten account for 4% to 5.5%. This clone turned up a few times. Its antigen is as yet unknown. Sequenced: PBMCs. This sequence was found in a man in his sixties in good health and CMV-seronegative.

CDR3 coding DNA: TGCGCCAGCAGCCTGAGACTAGCGGGAGCATCCTACGAGCAGTACTTC. Protein sequence: CASSLRLAGASYEQYF. The chain employs TRBV4-1 and TRBJ2-7, with 12 bases matching TRBD2. Germline V CDR1 and CDR2: MGHRA, YSYEKL. This CDR3 comprises 16 residues. V lost 4 bases to trimming and J lost 1 base; unmatched junction nucleotides: 5.